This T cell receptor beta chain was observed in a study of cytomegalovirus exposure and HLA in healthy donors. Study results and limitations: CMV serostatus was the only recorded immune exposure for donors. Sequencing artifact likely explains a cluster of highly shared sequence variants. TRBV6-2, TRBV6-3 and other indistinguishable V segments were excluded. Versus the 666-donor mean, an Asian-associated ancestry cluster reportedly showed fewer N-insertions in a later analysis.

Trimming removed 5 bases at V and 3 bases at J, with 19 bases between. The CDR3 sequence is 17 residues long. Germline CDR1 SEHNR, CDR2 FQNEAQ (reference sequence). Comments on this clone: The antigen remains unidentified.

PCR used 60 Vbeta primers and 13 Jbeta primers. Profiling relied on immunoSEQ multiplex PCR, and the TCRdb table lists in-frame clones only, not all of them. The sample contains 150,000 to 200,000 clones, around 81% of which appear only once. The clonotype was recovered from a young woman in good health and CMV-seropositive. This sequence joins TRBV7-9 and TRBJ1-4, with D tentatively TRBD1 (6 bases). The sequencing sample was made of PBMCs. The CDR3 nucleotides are TGTGCCAGCAGCGCTACGAGACTCGCAGGGGCTAATGAAAAACTGTTTTTT. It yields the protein CASSATRLAGANEKLFF.